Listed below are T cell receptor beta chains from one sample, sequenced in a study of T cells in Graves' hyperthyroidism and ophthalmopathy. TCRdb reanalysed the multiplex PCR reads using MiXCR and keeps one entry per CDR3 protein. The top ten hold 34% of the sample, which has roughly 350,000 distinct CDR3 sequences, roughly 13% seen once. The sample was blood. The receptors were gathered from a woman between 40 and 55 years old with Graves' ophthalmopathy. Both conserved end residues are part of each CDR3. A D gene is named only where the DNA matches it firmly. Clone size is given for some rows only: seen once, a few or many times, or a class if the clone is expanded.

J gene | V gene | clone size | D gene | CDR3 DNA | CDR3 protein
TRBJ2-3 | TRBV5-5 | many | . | TGTGCCAGCAGCTTCAGTCCAGGGGTCACAGATACGCAGTATTTT | CASSFSPGVTDTQYF
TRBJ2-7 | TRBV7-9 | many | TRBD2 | TGTGCCAGCAGCTTAGTCAGGGCTAGCGGGAACGGCGAGCAGTACTTC | CASSLVRASGNGEQYF
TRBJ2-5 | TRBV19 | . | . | TGTGCCATCAATCCTACCGCTAGCCGCCCGGAGACCCAGTACTTC | CAINPTASRPETQYF
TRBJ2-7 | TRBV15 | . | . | TGTGCCACCAGCCCCCTGGGGGGGCTGGACGAGCAGTACTTC | CATSPLGGLDEQYF
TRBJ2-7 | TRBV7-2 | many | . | TGTGCCAGCAGCCATTCTGGGACTTTTCCCTACGAGCAGTACTTC | CASSHSGTFPYEQYF
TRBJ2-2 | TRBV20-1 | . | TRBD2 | TGCAGTGCTAGAGATGGTCTAGCGGGGCCCACCGGGGAGCTGTTTTTT | CSARDGLAGPTGELFF
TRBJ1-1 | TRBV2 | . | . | TGTGCCAGCAGCGCGGGGGGCCGTCACGCTTTCTTT | CASSAGGRHAFF
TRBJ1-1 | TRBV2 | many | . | TGTGCCAGCAGTGATCGTTGGGGGAAAGTGGTGAACACTGAAGCTTTCTTT | CASSDRWGKVVNTEAFF
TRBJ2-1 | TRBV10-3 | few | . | TGTGCCATCAGTGAGATTGGGCCACGCTCCTACAATGAGCAGTTCTTC | CAISEIGPRSYNEQFF
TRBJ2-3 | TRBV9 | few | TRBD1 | TGTGCCAGCAGCGTAGAAACAGGGGGCTTCGCAGATACGCAGTATTTT | CASSVETGGFADTQYF
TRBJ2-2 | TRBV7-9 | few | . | TGTGCCAGCGGGGTCTCCGGGGAGCTGTTTTTT | CASGVSGELFF
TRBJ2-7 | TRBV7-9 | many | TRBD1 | TGTGCCAGCAGCTATAGGCCAGGGACAGGACCTTCGGAGCAGTACTTC | CASSYRPGTGPSEQYF
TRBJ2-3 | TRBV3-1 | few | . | TGTGCCAGCAGCCTTTATCGGGGCACAGATACGCAGTATTTT | CASSLYRGTDTQYF
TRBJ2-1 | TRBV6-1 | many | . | TGTGCCAGCACCCTACAGGACTCCTACAATGAGCAGTTCTTC | CASTLQDSYNEQFF
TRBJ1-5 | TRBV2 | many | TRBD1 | TGTGCCAGCAGAGGGATGACAGGGCCCTTCGAACCCCAGCATTTT | CASRGMTGPFEPQHF
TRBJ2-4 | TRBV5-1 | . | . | TGCGCCAGCAGCTTGTCCCCCGGGCTCGGGGCCAAAAACATTCAGTACTTC | CASSLSPGLGAKNIQYF
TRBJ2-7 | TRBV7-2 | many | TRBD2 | TGTGCCGTAAGGTTAGCGGGAGGGCCCTACGAGCAGTACTTC | CAVRLAGGPYEQYF
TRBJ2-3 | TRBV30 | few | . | TGTGCCTGGAGTGAAGGTCTACTCCCAGATACGCAGTATTTT | CAWSEGLLPDTQYF
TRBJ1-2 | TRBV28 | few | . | TGTGCCAGCAGTTTAAGGCAGGGGCGGCATGGCTACACCTTC | CASSLRQGRHGYTF
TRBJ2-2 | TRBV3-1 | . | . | TGTGCCAGCAGCCAAGACTACCCCCCGCCCCCCGGGGAGCTGTTATTT | CASSQDYPPPPGELLF
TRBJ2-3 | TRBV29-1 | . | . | TGCAGCGTTGAAGATCGAGCAACAGATACGCAGTATTTT | CSVEDRATDTQYF
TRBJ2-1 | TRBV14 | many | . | TGTGCCAGCAGCCAAGTCCGCCAGACATACAATGAGCAGTTCTTC | CASSQVRQTYNEQFF
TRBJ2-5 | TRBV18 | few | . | TGTGCCAGCTCACCACCTAATAGACAAGAGACCCAGTACTTC | CASSPPNRQETQYF
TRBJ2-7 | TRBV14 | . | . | TGTGCCAGCAGCCGGATGGGGGTGACCTACGAGCAGTACTTC | CASSRMGVTYEQYF
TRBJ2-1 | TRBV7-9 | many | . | TGTGCCAGCAGCTTAGCAGGGGGCAATGAGCAGTTCTTC | CASSLAGGNEQFF
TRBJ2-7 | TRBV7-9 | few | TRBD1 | TGTGCCAGCAGCCCACCCCGGGGGACAGGGGCTTACGAGCAGTACTTC | CASSPPRGTGAYEQYF
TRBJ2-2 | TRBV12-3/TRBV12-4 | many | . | TGTGCCAGCAACCCGACAGTAACCGGGGAGCTGTTTTTT | CASNPTVTGELFF
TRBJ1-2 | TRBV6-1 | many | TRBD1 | TGTGCCAGCAGGTGGCCGGGACAGTGGAGCTACACCTTC | CASRWPGQWSYTF